What follows is one TCR beta chain and its context. The data are from a study of blood T cell repertoires in COVID-19. Study in general: Spain, Italy and the United States supplied samples that represented acute and convalescent COVID-19. PBMCs, B-cell-depleted T cells, or T cells were the source of the cDNA or gDNA that made up the material.

As originally analysed: Researchers report that nucleated cell counts were estimated from reference gene primer amplification. Only in-frame clones appear in the TCRdb table, and some are missing; sequencing was by immunoSEQ multiplex PCR. From that table come the V and J calls and clone size; the DNA was used to work out D and trimming. The table records 110,000 to 150,000 clones, roughly four fifths of them present only once. Losses at the gene ends were 4 bases for V and 0 bases for J; bases not matched to a gene: 7. The CDR3 is 16 residues long. Per germline, CDR1 SGDLS and CDR2 YYNGEE. This TCR was recovered from a woman older than 75 with acute or convalescent COVID-19. The chain employs TRBV9 and TRBJ2-7; TRBD2 matches at 10 bases. Sequencing was carried out using peripheral blood. The CDR3 region has the DNA TGTGCCAGCAGCCCAGGTGGACTAGCGGTCTCCTACGAGCAGTACTTC. It encodes CASSPGGLAVSYEQYF.